The next 14 T cell receptor beta chains were all read from a single sample in a study of vaccination and CD4 T cells after COVID-19. As to treatment: approximately nine-day PBMC culture with coronavirus spike peptide pools or control peptides (ViraFEST assay). Scientists ran DNA taken from cultured CD4+ T cells through the Oncomine TCR Beta short-read assay for sequencing. TCRdb recomputed calls from the PCR reads with MiXCR, one row per CDR3 protein. Of over 14,000 distinct CDR3 sequences in the sample, 43% are singletons; the top ten hold 17%. Their recognized antigens are unknown. Sequencing used cultured CD4+ T cells from blood. These receptors were collected from a human donor with COVID-19.

This clonotype occurred a few times. This chain links TRBV6-5 with TRBJ2-7; the D gene is possibly TRBD1 (7 bases). The CDR3 is made up of 15 amino acids. Trimming removed 4 bases at V and 6 bases at J, with 19 bases between. The V gene's germline CDR1 is MNHEY and CDR2 SVGAGI. Here the CDR3 DNA reads TGTGCCAGCAGTTCGTCAGGGGGGAAGGCCGCCGAGCAGTACTTC. It yields the protein CASSSSGGKAAEQYF.

This clonotype was observed a few times. The rearrangement uses TRBV6-2 or TRBV6-3 and TRBJ1-2, with D perhaps TRBD1 (6 bases). V was shortened by 10 bases and J by 0 bases, with 12 bases between the two germline ends. CDR1 MNHEY and CDR2 SVGEGT come from the germline V gene. The CDR3 covers 13 residues. CDR3 residues: CATRDIANYGYTF. The CDR3 DNA follows: TGTGCCACTAGGGACATTGCTAACTATGGCTACACCTTC.

This chain joins TRBV6-2 or TRBV6-3 and TRBJ2-7; 9 bases fit TRBD1. Germline V CDR1 and CDR2: MNHEY, SVGEGT. There are 13 residues in the CDR3. V shed 6 bases and J 5 bases; nucleotides not matched to a gene: 5. The CDR3 loop is CASRLTGGDEQYF. The DNA of the CDR3 is TGTGCCAGCAGGTTGACAGGGGGGGACGAGCAGTACTTC.

This chain joins TRBV5-1 and TRBJ1-3; D is uncertain. The ends were cut back, 0 bases at V and 0 bases at J, with 4 bases in the middle. CDR1 SGHRS and CDR2 YFSETQ come from the germline V gene. The CDR3 contains 14 residues. This CDR3 is CASSLGDSGNTIYF. The CDR3 DNA reads as TGCGCCAGCAGCTTGGGGGACTCTGGAAACACCATATATTTT. The whole variable domain, filled in from reference TRBV5-1 and TRBJ1-3, reads KAGVTQTPRYLIKTRGQQVTLSCSPISGHRSVSWYQQTPGQGLQFLFEYFSETQRNKGNFPGRFSGRQFSNSRSEMNVSTLELGDSALYLCASSLGDSGNTIYFGEGSWLTVV.

The chain carries TRBV30 and TRBJ1-3, with unresolved D. Trimming removed 1 base from V and 1 base from J, with 11 bases in between. CDR1 and CDR2 from the germline V gene are GTSNPN and SVGIG (reference sequence). The CDR3 runs 15 residues. The CDR3 protein is CAWSETLSSGNTIYF. The CDR3 DNA reads as TGTGCCTGGAGTGAAACCCTCTCTTCTGGAAACACCATATATTTT. Using reference TRBV30 and TRBJ1-3 for the parts outside the CDR3, the full variable domain is SQTIHQWPATLVQPVGSPLSLECTVEGTSNPNLYWYRQAAGRGLQLLFYSVGIGQISSEVPQNLSASRPQDRQFILSSKKLLLSDSGFYLCAWSETLSSGNTIYFGEGSWLTVV.

This clonotype was detected only a few times. The chain carries TRBV7-8 and TRBJ2-5; D gene unclear. Germline lookup yields CDR1 SGHVS and CDR2 FQNEAQ. The CDR3 totals 13 residues. Trimming stripped 5 bases from V and 5 bases from J, with 12 bases between. The CDR3 reads CASSRRQLETQYF. In DNA, the CDR3 is TGTGCCAGCAGCCGGCGGCAGCTGGAGACCCAGTACTTC. Variable domain in full (rest from reference TRBV7-8 and TRBJ2-5): GAGVSQSPRYKVAKRGQDVALRCDPISGHVSLFWYQQALGQGPEFLTYFQNEAQLDKSGLPSDRFFAERPEGSVSTLKIQRTQQEDSAVYLCASSRRQLETQYFGPGTRLLVL.

This chain links TRBV10-3 with TRBJ2-3; 9 positions match TRBD1. The V and J ends lost 5 bases and 5 bases, in that order; junction bases with no gene match: 8. This CDR3 has 15 residues. In germline, CDR1 is ENHRY, CDR2 SYGVKD. The CDR3 bases are TGTGCCATCAGTACCCCAGGACAGGGGAGAGATACGCAGTATTTT. It encodes CAISTPGQGRDTQYF.

This clonotype was seen a few times. The V call is TRBV20-1, the J call TRBJ1-3; D ambiguous. The V end was cut by 6 bases, the J end by 4 bases, with 16 bases between. CDR1 and CDR2 from the germline V gene are DFQATT and SNEGSKA (reference sequence). This CDR3 is 14 amino acids long. The CDR3 spells CSATDGAKGNTIYF. CDR3 bases: TGCAGTGCCACGGACGGTGCAAAGGGAAACACCATATATTTT.

The rearrangement joins TRBV20-1 to TRBJ1-3; tentative D call: TRBD1 (5 bases). V was shortened by 5 bases and J by 2 bases, with 10 bases between the two germline ends. The length of the CDR3 is 13 residues. CDR1 and CDR2 (germline): DFQATT, SNEGSKA (reference sequence). For the CDR3, the DNA is TGCAGTGCTGGGGCCAGTACTGGAAACACCATATATTTT. Translating it yields CSAGASTGNTIYF.

The chain joins TRBV6-1 to TRBJ1-5, with 8 bases identical to TRBD1. Per germline, CDR1 MNHNS and CDR2 SASEGT. CDR3 size: 14 residues. The ends lost 5 bases at V and 5 bases at J; junction bases unmatched: 5. CDR3 protein: CASSKDREDQPQHF. For the CDR3, the DNA is TGTGCCAGCAGTAAGGACAGGGAAGATCAGCCCCAGCATTTT.

The V gene is TRBV6-1, the J gene TRBJ1-3; D gene unclear. Trimming removed 1 base from V and 2 bases from J, with 6 bases in between. The length of the CDR3 is 14 residues. CDR1 MNHNS and CDR2 SASEGT come from the germline V gene. CDR3 in amino acids: CASSEVGAGNTIYF. The CDR3 coding sequence is TGTGCCAGCAGTGAAGTGGGAGCTGGAAACACCATATATTTT.

This clonotype was detected a few times. The V call is TRBV12-3 or TRBV12-4, the J call TRBJ2-5, with D unclear. With 7 bases removed from V and 2 bases from J, the gap between germline ends came to 11 bases. The CDR3 is 13 residues long. The DNA of the CDR3 is TGTGCCAGCAAATTAGCATCTCAAGAGACCCAGTACTTC. Protein sequence: CASKLASQETQYF.

The CDR3 loop reads CASSIDLVTDTQYF. DNA for the CDR3: TGTGCCAGTAGTATCGATCTAGTTACAGATACGCAGTATTTT. This chain uses TRBV19 with TRBJ2-3; D gene ambiguous. The CDR3 is made up of 14 amino acids. Germline V lookup: CDR1 LNHDA, CDR2 SQIVND (reference sequence). V dropped 3 bases and J dropped 3 bases, with 10 bases sitting between them. Complete variable domain (other parts from reference TRBV19 and TRBJ2-3): DGGITQSPKYLFRKEGQNVTLSCEQNLNHDAMYWYRQDPGQGLRLIYYSQIVNDFQKGDIAEGYSVSREKKESFPLTVTSAQKNPTAFYLCASSIDLVTDTQYFGPGTRLTVL.

J is TRBJ2-5 and V is TRBV15; 7 positions match TRBD2. The germline V gene encodes CDR1 LNHNV and CDR2 YYDKDF (reference sequence). CDR3 length equals 15 residues. The J segment lost 5 bases and the V segment lost 3 bases, leaving 9 bases of the junction unmatched. In DNA, the CDR3 is TGTGCCACCAGCAGTGGGGCTTGGGGGGGGGAGACCCAGTACTTC. Translation gives CATSSGAWGGETQYF.